This TCR beta chain is drawn from a study of shared clonotypes between healthy human individuals. As for the study in general: Sampling drew on donors who were a couple of women and three men aged 18 to 49.

As for this clone: Its antigen remains unidentified.

Terminally differentiated effector memory CD45RA+ cells were left out of the naive CD8 fraction, which was CD45RO-negative and positively selected for CCR7. Assay used: immunoSEQ multiplex PCR; TCRdb lists only in-frame clones, some missing. The profile shows millions of clones, roughly 95% of them singletons. This CDR3 region has 15 residues. Germline V gene data show CDR1 as PRHDT and CDR2 as FYEKMQ (reference sequence). Deletions cut 1 base from V and 2 bases from J, with 12 bases between. Findings of the study overall: Represented diversity (both genetic and exposure-history) was limited by the small number of donors. What naive subsets generally showed was a larger estimated richness than memory subsets showed.

The sequence derives from a man between 18 and 29 years old in good health. The rearrangement uses TRBV13 and TRBJ2-7; D is perhaps TRBD1 (5 bases). Source material: naive CD8+ T cells sorted from blood. The CDR3 DNA reads as TGTGCCAGCAGCTTAGAAAATACAGGTACCTACGAGCAGTACTTC. This codes for CASSLENTGTYEQYF.